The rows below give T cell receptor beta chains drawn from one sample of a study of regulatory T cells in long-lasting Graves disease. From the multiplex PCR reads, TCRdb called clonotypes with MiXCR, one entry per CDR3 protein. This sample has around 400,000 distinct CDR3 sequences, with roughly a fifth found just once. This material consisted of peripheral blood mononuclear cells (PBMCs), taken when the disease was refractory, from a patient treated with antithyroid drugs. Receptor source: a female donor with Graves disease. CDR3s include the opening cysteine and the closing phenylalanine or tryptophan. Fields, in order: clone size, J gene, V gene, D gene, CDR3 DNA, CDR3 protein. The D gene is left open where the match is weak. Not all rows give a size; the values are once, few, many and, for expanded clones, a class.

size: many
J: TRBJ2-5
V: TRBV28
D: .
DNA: TGTGCCAGCAGTTTAAGGTCCAGCGCGGAAGAGACCCAGTACTTC
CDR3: CASSLRSSAEETQYF

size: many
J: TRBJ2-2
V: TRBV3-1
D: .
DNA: TGTGCCAGCAAACAGTCGACCGGGAACACCGGGGAGCTGTTTTTT
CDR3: CASKQSTGNTGELFF

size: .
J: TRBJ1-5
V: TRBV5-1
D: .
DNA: TGTGCCAGCAGCTTCCTCTCGGACATCGGGGGCAATCAGCCCCAGCATTTT
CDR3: CASSFLSDIGGNQPQHF

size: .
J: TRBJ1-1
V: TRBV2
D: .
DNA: TGTGCCAGAAGAGACAGCGGGACCACCGAAGCTTTCTTT
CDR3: CARRDSGTTEAFF

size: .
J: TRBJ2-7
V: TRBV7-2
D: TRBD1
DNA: TGTGCCAGCAGCTTTCGGGACAGCCCTGTTTTTGAGCAGTACTTC
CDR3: CASSFRDSPVFEQYF

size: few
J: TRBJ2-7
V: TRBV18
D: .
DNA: TGTGCCAGCTCACCGCAGGGGGGTTCCTACGAGCAGTACTTC
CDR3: CASSPQGGSYEQYF

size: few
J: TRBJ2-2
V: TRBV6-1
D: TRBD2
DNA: TGTGCCAGCAGTGATGGGGGGGTTCCTACCGGGGAGCTGTTTTTT
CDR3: CASSDGGVPTGELFF

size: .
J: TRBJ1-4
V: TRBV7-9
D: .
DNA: TGTGCCAGCAGCTTGACGTCCGGAAGGGAAAAACTGTTTTTT
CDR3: CASSLTSGREKLFF

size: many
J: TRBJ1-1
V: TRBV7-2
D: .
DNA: TGTGCCAGCAGCTTCGGCAGGGGGAACACTGAAGCTTTCTTT
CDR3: CASSFGRGNTEAFF

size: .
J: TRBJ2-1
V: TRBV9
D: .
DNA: TGTGCCAGCAGCCCGAAGTGGGGCAATGAGCAGTTCTTC
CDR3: CASSPKWGNEQFF